One sample yielded the 11 T cell receptor beta chains listed below, sequenced in a study of cytomegalovirus exposure and HLA in healthy donors. The method was immunoSEQ multiplex PCR; TCRdb's version includes in-frame clones alone and lacks a portion of them. This repertoire shows about 360,000 clones, 75% to 90% found once; its top ten account for over 0.75%. What was sequenced was PBMCs. The origin of the receptors is a young woman in good health and CMV-seronegative.

The chain combines TRBV11-2 with TRBJ1-6; unclear D gene. This CDR3 comprises 13 residues. Germline assignment: CDR1 SGHAT and CDR2 FQNNGV. Trimming shortened V by 0 bases and J by 7 bases, and 4 bases separated the two germline ends. DNA for the CDR3: TGTGCCAGCAGCTTAGAACGGAATTCACCCCTCCACTTT. It codes for CASSLERNSPLHF.

The chain links TRBV5-1 to TRBJ2-7; perhaps TRBD1 as D (6 bases). Germline V gene data show CDR1 as SGHRS and CDR2 as YFSETQ. CDR3 length equals 15 residues. Trimming removed 0 bases from V and 2 bases from J, with 12 bases in between. The CDR3 DNA sequence: TGCGCCAGCAGCTTGGGTGGGCAGGGGACCTACGAGCAGTACTTC. The encoded protein is CASSLGGQGTYEQYF.

The chain joins TRBV30 to TRBJ1-2; 8 positions agree with TRBD1. This CDR3 spans 14 amino acids. The junction had 3 bases not matched to a gene; V was cut back by 3 bases and J by 0 bases. Germline-derived CDR1 and CDR2 are GTSNPN and SVGIG (reference sequence). DNA of the CDR3: TGTGCCTGGAGAGGGGACAGGTCTAACTATGGCTACACCTTC. It translates to CAWRGDRSNYGYTF.

The rearrangement joins TRBV10-1 to TRBJ2-3; a weak D match, TRBD1 (6 bases). CDR1 is WNHNN and CDR2 is SYGVQD in the germline V gene (reference sequence). V shed 6 bases and J shed 6 bases, with 19 bases lying between them. CDR3 length: 15 residues. The CDR3 DNA is TGCGCCAGCAGCATTGTACAGGGTTCGTTGGATACGCAGTATTTT. Translating gives CASSIVQGSLDTQYF.

The V gene is TRBV7-3, the J gene TRBJ1-2; D possibly corresponds to TRBD1 (6 bases). Germline assignment: CDR1 SGHTA and CDR2 FQGTGA. CDR3 size: 15 residues. Trimming removed 2 bases from V and 6 bases from J, with 16 bases in between. The CDR3 DNA reads as TGTGCCAGCAGCTTACAGGGGCAGGGTATTCATGGCTACACCTTC. Translation: CASSLQGQGIHGYTF.

The rearrangement links TRBV7-8 to TRBJ2-1; 9 bases agree with TRBD1. J gave up 2 bases and V 4 bases, and 3 bases lay outside the gene matches. This CDR3 has 15 amino acids. CDR1 and CDR2 from the germline V gene are SGHVS and FQNEAQ. The CDR3 DNA reads TGTGCCAGCAGCTCCCGGGACAGGGCCTACAATGAGCAGTTCTTC. Amino acids: CASSSRDRAYNEQFF.

V is TRBV18 and J is TRBJ1-1, with D perhaps TRBD1 (5 bases). In germline, CDR1 is KGHSH, CDR2 LQKENI. V was pared by 0 bases and J by 0 bases, with 8 bases between. The CDR3 contains 15 residues. CDR3 nucleotide sequence: TGTGCCAGCTCACCACCGTCCAGGGTGAACACTGAAGCTTTCTTT. Its translation: CASSPPSRVNTEAFF.

This clone was detected only once. The rearrangement links TRBV11-1 to TRBJ2-7, with D tentatively TRBD1 (6 bases). The CDR3 spans 15 residues. Germline assignment: CDR1 SGHAT and CDR2 FQDESV (reference sequence). Trimming left V 2 bases short and J 5 bases short, with 16 bases between. The CDR3 DNA is TGTGCCAGCAGCTTATTCACAGGGAAAACGAACGAGCAGTACTTC. Translation: CASSLFTGKTNEQYF.

The chain has TRBV2 and TRBJ2-7; 7 positions match TRBD2. This CDR3 comprises 13 residues. V lost 4 bases, J lost 7 bases, and 7 bases stayed unmatched. Per germline, CDR1 SNHLY and CDR2 FYNNEI. CDR3 region: CASSVPIGGEQYF. CDR3 sequence (DNA): TGTGCCAGCAGTGTCCCCATCGGGGGGGAGCAGTACTTC.

The chain joins TRBV27 to TRBJ1-2; D is possibly TRBD1 (5 bases). This CDR3 region has 14 residues. From germline, CDR1 is MNHEY and CDR2 SMNVEV (reference sequence). V was trimmed by 6 bases and J by 4 bases, leaving 15 bases between them. In DNA, the CDR3 is TGTGCCAGCAGGGAGAAAGGGGTGGGCTATGGCTACACCTTC. It yields the protein CASREKGVGYGYTF.

V is TRBV30 and J is TRBJ1-2, with 8 bases matching TRBD1. Germline CDR1 is GTSNPN and CDR2 is SVGIG (reference sequence). V shed 1 base and J 6 bases; nucleotides not matched to a gene: 4. This CDR3 spans 13 amino acids. The CDR3 sequence is CAWSEGTGNGYTF. CDR3 nucleotide sequence: TGTGCCTGGAGTGAGGGGACAGGAAATGGCTACACCTTC.